Sequencing of this TCR beta chain was carried out in a study of T cell responses to AZD1222 COVID-19 vaccine. Whole-study results and caveats: Nearly half of the spike-specific TCRs reportedly recognize variant regions that carry no mutations. After two AZD1222 doses, spike-specific TCR breadth and depth rose versus day 0. The peak T cell response came first, and repertoires were sampled only after it.

Data came from immunoSEQ multiplex PCR; TCRdb stores just in-frame clones and leaves some out. The data hold about 130,000 clones, with about 82% observed a single time. Concerning this clone itself: Its antigen is still unknown.

V shed 5 bases, J shed 8 bases, and the junction held 7 bases outside the gene matches. Per the germline V gene, CDR1 is MNHEY and CDR2 is SVGAGI. The CDR3 extends over 14 amino acids. The J gene is TRBJ1-1, the V gene TRBV6-5; 11 bases are a match to TRBD1. The TCR sequence derives from an adult in good health. The source material was peripheral blood, sampled on day 0 of AZD1222 vaccination. Here the CDR3 DNA reads TGTGCCAGCAGTCGGGACAGGGGGAATTGGGAAGCTTTCTTT. Its protein product is CASSRDRGNWEAFF.